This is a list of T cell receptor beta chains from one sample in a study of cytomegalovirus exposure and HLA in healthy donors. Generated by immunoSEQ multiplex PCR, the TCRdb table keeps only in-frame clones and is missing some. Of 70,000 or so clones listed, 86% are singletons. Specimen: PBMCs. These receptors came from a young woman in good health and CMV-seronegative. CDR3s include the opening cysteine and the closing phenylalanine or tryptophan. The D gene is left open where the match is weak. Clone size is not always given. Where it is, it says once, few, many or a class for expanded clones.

CDR3nt: TGCGCCAGCAGCCAACCGCTCTACGGGACTAGCGGGAGGAGCTCCTACAATGAGCAGTTCTTC
CDR3aa: CASSQPLYGTSGRSSYNEQFF
d_gene: TRBD2
v_gene: TRBV4-1
j_gene: TRBJ2-1
abundance: -

CDR3nt: TGTGCTAGTGGTTGCGCACTAGCGGGAGGGGTCTCCTACGAGCAGTACTTC
CDR3aa: CASGCALAGGVSYEQYF
d_gene: TRBD2
v_gene: TRBV12-5
j_gene: TRBJ2-7
abundance: -

CDR3nt: TGCGCCAGCAGCGGCCCGGGACAGACCTACGAGCAGTACTTC
CDR3aa: CASSGPGQTYEQYF
d_gene: TRBD1
v_gene: TRBV5-1
j_gene: TRBJ2-7
abundance: once

CDR3nt: TGTGCCAGCAGTTTATACGGACAGGGTATCAATCAGCCCCAGCATTTT
CDR3aa: CASSLYGQGINQPQHF
d_gene: TRBD1
v_gene: TRBV28
j_gene: TRBJ1-5
abundance: -

CDR3nt: TGTGCCACCAGCAGACCAACAATCCCCAGCAGGGAGACCCAGTACTTC
CDR3aa: CATSRPTIPSRETQYF
d_gene: -
v_gene: TRBV15
j_gene: TRBJ2-5
abundance: -

CDR3nt: TGTGCCAGCAGCTCAACAGGGGGATTCGCCGGGGAGCTGTTTTTT
CDR3aa: CASSSTGGFAGELFF
d_gene: TRBD1
v_gene: TRBV7-3
j_gene: TRBJ2-2
abundance: -

CDR3nt: TGTGCCAGCAGTTTCAATACCCCCCTAGCTGTCGCGAACACCGGGGAGCTGTTTTTT
CDR3aa: CASSFNTPLAVANTGELFF
d_gene: -
v_gene: TRBV28
j_gene: TRBJ2-2
abundance: -

CDR3nt: TGTGCCAGCAGCCCACTGAGGGGGTCCAACACCGGGGAGCTGTTTTTT
CDR3aa: CASSPLRGSNTGELFF
d_gene: -
v_gene: TRBV4-2
j_gene: TRBJ2-2
abundance: -

CDR3nt: TGTGCCAGCAGCTTCCAGTTAAATGAGCAGTTCTTC
CDR3aa: CASSFQLNEQFF
d_gene: -
v_gene: TRBV11-2
j_gene: TRBJ2-1
abundance: -

CDR3nt: TGTGCCACCGGACAGGGGCTTAACACTGAAGCTTTCTTT
CDR3aa: CATGQGLNTEAFF
d_gene: TRBD1
v_gene: TRBV7-9
j_gene: TRBJ1-1
abundance: -

CDR3nt: TGCGCCAGCAGCGAGCCGACAGGGGGTAATGGCTACACCTTC
CDR3aa: CASSEPTGGNGYTF
d_gene: TRBD1
v_gene: TRBV5-1
j_gene: TRBJ1-2
abundance: -

CDR3nt: TGTGCCAGCAGTTTTGGGGCAGGGCGGGGAAACACCATATATTTT
CDR3aa: CASSFGAGRGNTIYF
d_gene: -
v_gene: TRBV28
j_gene: TRBJ1-3
abundance: -

CDR3nt: TGTGCCAGTAGTGCAGAGGTAGCGGGAGGGTCCTACGAGCAGTACTTC
CDR3aa: CASSAEVAGGSYEQYF
d_gene: TRBD2
v_gene: TRBV19
j_gene: TRBJ2-7
abundance: -

CDR3nt: TGTGCCAGCTCACCGTCTTCCCAGTCCGGCCGGGGCGAGCAGTACTTC
CDR3aa: CASSPSSQSGRGEQYF
d_gene: -
v_gene: TRBV18
j_gene: TRBJ2-7
abundance: -

CDR3nt: TGTGCCAGCAGCTTAGTCAGGGGGGATATCGGGGAGCTGTTTTTT
CDR3aa: CASSLVRGDIGELFF
d_gene: -
v_gene: TRBV11-2
j_gene: TRBJ2-2
abundance: -

CDR3nt: TGTGCCAGCAGTCGGACAGGGGAGGGCTACACCTTC
CDR3aa: CASSRTGEGYTF
d_gene: TRBD1
v_gene: TRBV6-5
j_gene: TRBJ1-2
abundance: -

CDR3nt: TGTGCCAGCAAGTTAGCGGGTGCAAATACGCAGTATTTT
CDR3aa: CASKLAGANTQYF
d_gene: TRBD2
v_gene: TRBV27
j_gene: TRBJ2-3
abundance: -

CDR3nt: TGTGCCAGCAGCAGGACTAGCGATTCCGGGGAGCTGTTTTTT
CDR3aa: CASSRTSDSGELFF
d_gene: TRBD2
v_gene: TRBV7-3
j_gene: TRBJ2-2
abundance: -

CDR3nt: TGTGCCTGGGCAGGGGGAGGCTACGAGCAGTACTTC
CDR3aa: CAWAGGGYEQYF
d_gene: -
v_gene: TRBV30
j_gene: TRBJ2-7
abundance: -

CDR3nt: TGTGCCAGCAGCTTTTCATCGGGTTATGAGCAGTTCTTC
CDR3aa: CASSFSSGYEQFF
d_gene: -
v_gene: TRBV7-2
j_gene: TRBJ2-1
abundance: once

CDR3nt: TGTGCCAGCAGCCCTCTTCGGCTAGCGGGGAAGTACGAGCAGTACTTC
CDR3aa: CASSPLRLAGKYEQYF
d_gene: TRBD2
v_gene: TRBV7-9
j_gene: TRBJ2-7
abundance: -

CDR3nt: TGTGCCAGTAGTCTCCAGACAGGGGTAGGTGGCTACACCTTC
CDR3aa: CASSLQTGVGGYTF
d_gene: TRBD1
v_gene: TRBV19
j_gene: TRBJ1-2
abundance: -

CDR3nt: TGTGCCAGCAGTGAATGGACAGCGATGACCTACGAGCAGTACTTC
CDR3aa: CASSEWTAMTYEQYF
d_gene: -
v_gene: TRBV6-1
j_gene: TRBJ2-7
abundance: -

CDR3nt: TGTGCCAGCAGTAAAACTGGACAGGGCTTCGCTTACGAGCAGTACTTC
CDR3aa: CASSKTGQGFAYEQYF
d_gene: TRBD1
v_gene: TRBV6-6
j_gene: TRBJ2-7
abundance: -